The 5 T cell receptor beta chains presented below share a single source sample, sequenced in a study of read filtering for tumor transcriptome and immune sequencing (dated by TCRdb to 2020 to 2021). Reads for this sample came from an Illumina HiSeq 4000. The Immunoverse kit was used to build TCR libraries from 400 ng RNA, with molecular barcoded adaptors covering alpha/delta and beta/gamma chains. The raw public reads went through TCRdb reprocessing: fastp at Q25, MiXCR clone calling, in-frame beta chains kept. Rows with a matching CDR3 protein are joined into one entry that keeps the most common DNA and genes. The sample profile shows around 140,000 distinct CDR3 sequences; approximately 13% of them were found once. The ten largest clonotypes hold about 7.7% of the sample. Sequenced material: a population of CD138-negative cells sorted from bone marrow. In light of the paper, this sample's cell subset or site label describes: bone marrow mononuclear cells depleted of CD138+ plasma/myeloma cells by negative magnetic selection. These receptors were obtained from a donor aged 40 or over with multiple myeloma.

This clonotype has ten or more counts. The J gene is TRBJ2-3, the V gene TRBV13; TRBD2 aligns across 9 bases. The CDR3 extends over 14 amino acids. V lost 3 bases to trimming and J lost 3 bases; unmatched junction nucleotides: 1. The germline CDR1 and CDR2 sequences are PRHDT and FYEKMQ (reference sequence). Here the CDR3 reads CASSFSGRTDTQYF. The DNA of the CDR3 is TGTGCCAGCAGCTTCAGCGGGAGGACAGATACGCAGTATTTT.

Only a few counts were recorded for this clonotype. The CDR3 loop reads CASSMLGSYSNQPQHF. DNA of the CDR3: TGTGCCAGTAGTATGTTGGGGAGTTATAGCAATCAGCCCCAGCATTTT. The rearrangement links TRBV19 to TRBJ1-5; the D is unclear. This CDR3 comprises 16 residues. CDR1 and CDR2 (germline): LNHDA, SQIVND (reference sequence). V was clipped by 3 bases and J by 0 bases, with 12 bases between them.

In this sample, this clonotype turned up many times. The V and J genes are TRBV3-1 and TRBJ2-1; a possible D gene is TRBD2 (5 bases). Trimming pared 1 base from V and 5 bases from J, leaving 9 bases between. This CDR3 spans 14 amino acids. Germline-derived CDR1 and CDR2 are LGHDT and YNNKEL (reference sequence). The CDR3 nucleotides are TGTGCCAGCAGCCAAGGGCTAGCCCACAATGAGCAGTTCTTC. Protein: CASSQGLAHNEQFF.

Worth noting for this clonotype: A much larger clone sits a single nucleotide away, making a read error possible. This likely comes from a read error, as the CDR3 has no conserved phenylalanine or tryptophan at its end. The J gene is TRBJ2-3, the V gene TRBV5-1; tentatively, D is TRBD2 (5 bases). With 4 bases removed from V and 5 bases from J, the gap between germline ends came to 11 bases. This CDR3 spans 13 amino acids. The V gene's germline CDR1 is SGHRS and CDR2 YFSETQ. The DNA for the CDR3 is TGCGCCAGCAGCCAGGACTTGGAAGATACGCAGTATTTA. Protein: CASSQDLEDTQYL.

This clonotype was counted between two and nine times. A much larger clone sits a single nucleotide away, making a read error possible. The chain joins TRBV12-3 or TRBV12-4 to TRBJ2-1, with unresolved D. This CDR3 has 16 residues. Between the trimmed V and J ends, which lost 6 bases and 7 bases, there was a span of 22 bases. The CDR3: CASRRTFASLGNEQFF. DNA of the CDR3: TGTGCCAGCAGACGAACCTTCGCCTCCCTGGGGAATGAGCAGTTCTTC.